This TCR beta chain originates from a study of T cell responses to AZD1222 COVID-19 vaccine. The assay was immunoSEQ multiplex PCR, and TCRdb's table has in-frame clones only and misses some. The top ten hold around 1.6% of the sample, which has about 120,000 clones, roughly 93% seen once. The origin of this receptor is an adult who received the AZD1222 COVID-19 vaccine. The sample here was peripheral blood, taken 28 days after the second AZD1222 dose.

The chain's CDR3 is CASSALIGISYNSPLHF. The CDR3 DNA sequence: TGTGCCAGCAGTGCCCTCATTGGTATCTCCTATAATTCACCCCTCCACTTT. The V and J genes are TRBV2 and TRBJ1-6; D is ambiguous. CDR1 is SNHLY, CDR2 FYNNEI, per germline. Trimming removed 4 bases from V and 0 bases from J, with 13 bases in between. The CDR3 is made up of 17 amino acids.